This passage covers 2 T cell receptor beta chains from one sample sequenced in a study of blood T cell repertoires in COVID-19. The assay was immunoSEQ multiplex PCR, and TCRdb's table has in-frame clones only and misses some. The sample lists 150,000 or so clones, about 80% occurring once. What was sequenced was peripheral blood. Source of these receptors: an older woman with acute or convalescent COVID-19.

The rearrangement links TRBV28 to TRBJ1-1; 11 bases are a match to TRBD1. Trimming at V came to 6 bases and at J to 6 bases, leaving 6 bases not matched to a gene. Germline V lookup: CDR1 MDHEN, CDR2 SYDVKM. This CDR3 has 14 residues. CDR3 region: CASRDGQGAAEAFF. CDR3 DNA sequence: TGTGCCAGCAGGGACGGACAGGGGGCCGCTGAAGCTTTCTTT. The whole variable domain, filled in from reference TRBV28 and TRBJ1-1, reads DVKVTQSSRYLVKRTGEKVFLECVQDMDHENMFWYRQDPGLGLRLIYFSYDVKMKEKGDIPEGYSVSREKKERFSLILESASTNQTSMYLCASRDGQGAAEAFFGQGTRLTVV.

The chain joins TRBV7-9 to TRBJ1-6; tentative D call: TRBD1 (6 bases). Germline-derived CDR1 and CDR2 are SEHNR and FQNEAQ (reference sequence). Trimming stripped 5 bases from V and 9 bases from J, with 17 bases between. The CDR3 is 15 residues long. CDR3 in DNA: TGTGCCAGCAGCCCAGCCGGGACACCGTTTTCACCCCTCCACTTT. As protein: CASSPAGTPFSPLHF.